The 12 T cell receptor beta chains listed next were all sequenced from one sample in a study of graft-versus-host responses after intestinal transplantation. Generated by immunoSEQ multiplex PCR, the TCRdb table keeps only in-frame clones and is missing some. The sample carries roughly 97,000 clones, less than 90% recorded once. Their antigens are not known. Sequenced here: unstimulated CD4+ T cells sorted from spleen or lymph node cells, sampled before intestinal transplant. These TCRs come from a human donor who received an intestinal transplant.

The V call is TRBV10-3, the J call TRBJ2-6; D perhaps matches TRBD2 (5 bases). This CDR3 has 17 residues. Deletions cut 3 bases from V and 0 bases from J, with 12 bases between. Germline-derived CDR1 and CDR2 are ENHRY and SYGVKD. CDR3 in DNA: TGTGCCATCAGTGACGGAGGCCTGCTCTCTGGGGCCAACGTCCTGACTTTC. The encoded protein is CAISDGGLLSGANVLTF.

V is TRBV10-1 and J is TRBJ2-7; D may correspond to TRBD1 or TRBD2 (5 bases each). V was trimmed by 8 bases and J by 6 bases, leaving 17 bases between them. Per germline, CDR1 WNHNN and CDR2 SYGVQD (reference sequence). The CDR3 has 13 amino acids. The CDR3 sequence is CASSPGRVGEQYF. The CDR3 DNA reads as TGCGCCAGCTCCCCGGGACGGGTCGGCGAGCAGTACTTC.

V and J are TRBV28 and TRBJ1-5; no firm D call. This CDR3 is built from 12 residues. In germline, CDR1 is MDHEN, CDR2 SYDVKM. The germline V and J ends were trimmed by 6 bases and 4 bases, with 7 bases remaining between them. The CDR3 DNA is TGTGCCAGCAGGGAAAGAAATCAGCCCCAGCATTTT. Translated, it gives CASRERNQPQHF.

CDR3 in amino acids: CASSSPPGQGAKGYTF. The CDR3, as DNA: TGTGCCAGCAGCTCCCCCCCGGGACAGGGGGCGAAGGGCTACACCTTC. The chain uses TRBV5-5 and TRBJ1-2, with 12 bases aligning to TRBD1. This CDR3 has 16 residues. The trim removed 3 bases at V and 8 bases at J, leaving 11 bases unmatched. CDR1 SGHKS and CDR2 YYEKEE come from the germline V gene (reference sequence).

The CDR3 DNA follows: TGTGCCAGCTCACCCTATTTCGGGACAGGGAACACCGGGGAGCTGTTTTTT. Protein product: CASSPYFGTGNTGELFF. The chain links TRBV18 to TRBJ2-2, with 8 bases lining up with TRBD1. Germline CDR1 reads KGHSH; CDR2 reads LQKENI. Unmatched junction bases numbered 7, after V lost 3 bases and J lost 1 base. The CDR3 contains 17 residues.

The chain is built from TRBV7-9 and TRBJ1-4; no clear D gene. The ends were cut back, 0 bases at V and 8 bases at J, with 10 bases in the middle. The CDR3 is 14 amino acids. Germline assignment: CDR1 SEHNR and CDR2 FQNEAQ (reference sequence). The CDR3 is CASSLAVAREKLFF. The CDR3 nucleotides are TGTGCCAGCAGCTTAGCGGTTGCGAGGGAAAAACTGTTTTTT.

The J gene is TRBJ2-2, the V gene TRBV7-3, with D unclear. The CDR3 covers 14 residues. Germline loops: CDR1 SGHTA, CDR2 FQGTGA. V was trimmed by 2 bases and J by 1 base, leaving 5 bases between them. The CDR3 nucleotides are TGTGCCAGCAGCTTACGACAGAACACCGGGGAGCTGTTTTTT. Translating gives CASSLRQNTGELFF.

On this clone: Other DNA variants within this sample encode the same CDR3. The chain recombines TRBV5-1 with TRBJ2-7; tentatively, D is TRBD1 or TRBD2 (6 bases each). This CDR3 spans 14 amino acids. Germline CDR1 SGHRS, CDR2 YFSETQ. The V end lost 0 bases, the J end lost 0 bases, and 7 bases lay between the germline ends. CDR3: CASSLEGGSYEQYF. In DNA form, the CDR3 reads TGCGCCAGCAGCTTGGAGGGGGGCTCCTACGAGCAGTACTTC.

This sequence joins TRBV11-3 and TRBJ2-7, with TRBD2 identical over 7 bases. The length of the CDR3 is 14 residues. The germline gives CDR1 SGHNT, CDR2 YENEEA. The ends lost 2 bases at V and 3 bases at J; junction bases unmatched: 4. CDR3 protein: CASSLNGGFYEQYF. CDR3 nucleotide sequence: TGTGCCAGCAGCTTAAACGGGGGGTTCTACGAGCAGTACTTC.

There are a few counts of this clone. The chain employs TRBV7-2 and TRBJ1-2; D unclear. V gave up 1 base and J gave up 0 bases, with 9 bases separating them. Germline loops: CDR1 SGHTA, CDR2 FQGNSA. CDR3 length: 15 residues. The DNA for the CDR3 is TGTGCCAGCAGCTTAGTAGACGGGGCTAACTATGGCTACACCTTC. This encodes CASSLVDGANYGYTF.

V usage is TRBV6-1 and J usage is TRBJ1-1; TRBD1 is a possible D gene (5 bases). Looked up from germline, CDR1 is MNHNS and CDR2 is SASEGT. V gave up 6 bases and J gave up 3 bases, with 17 bases separating them. This CDR3 spans 15 amino acids. CDR3 amino acids: CASSGKEGRDTEAFF. DNA for the CDR3: TGTGCCAGCAGCGGAAAGGAGGGGCGGGACACTGAAGCTTTCTTT.

The chain uses TRBV4-1 and TRBJ2-7; TRBD1 agrees at 11 bases. V trimming: 2 bases; J trimming: 4 bases; junction bases outside the gene matches: 4. The germline V gene has CDR1 MGHRA and CDR2 YSYEKL. The CDR3 has 15 residues. CDR3 in amino acids: CASSQRTGGGYEQYF. Written as DNA, the CDR3 is TGCGCCAGCAGCCAACGGACAGGGGGCGGTTACGAGCAGTACTTC.